The TCR beta chain under discussion was sequenced for a study of response to subunit inactivated influenza vaccine. Study-wide results and limits: Seasonal influenza vaccination, on each occasion, was suggested by the authors to recruit few new T cells.

TCRdb re-derived calls from the RT-PCR reads in MiXCR, one entry per CDR3 protein. The sample has about 580,000 distinct CDR3 sequences, about 15% seen once; the top ten hold around 10%. J was trimmed by 3 bases and V by 5 bases; bases with no gene match: 9. The CDR3 runs to 16 residues. Details on this clonotype: Its specificity is not known.

The chain joins TRBV12-3 or TRBV12-4 to TRBJ2-1; 8 nucleotides align to TRBD2. The material sequenced was PBMCs from blood, taken 11 to 12 days after vaccination. This receptor was taken from a man between 50 and 59 years old who received an inactivated influenza vaccine. DNA for the CDR3: TGTGCCAGCAGTCCTAGTAGCGGGGCTTACTACAATGAGCAGTTCTTC. Its translation: CASSPSSGAYYNEQFF.